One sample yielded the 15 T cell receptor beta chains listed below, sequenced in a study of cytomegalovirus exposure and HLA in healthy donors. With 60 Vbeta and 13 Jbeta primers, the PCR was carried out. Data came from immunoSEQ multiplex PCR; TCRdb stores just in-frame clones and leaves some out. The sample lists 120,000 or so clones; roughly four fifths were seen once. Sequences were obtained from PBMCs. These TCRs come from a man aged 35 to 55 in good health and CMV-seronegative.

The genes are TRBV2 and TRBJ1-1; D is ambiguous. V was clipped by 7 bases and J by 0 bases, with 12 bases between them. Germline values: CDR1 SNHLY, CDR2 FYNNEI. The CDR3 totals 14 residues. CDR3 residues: CASIVPAVNTEAFF. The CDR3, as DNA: TGTGCCAGCATCGTACCGGCGGTGAACACTGAAGCTTTCTTT.

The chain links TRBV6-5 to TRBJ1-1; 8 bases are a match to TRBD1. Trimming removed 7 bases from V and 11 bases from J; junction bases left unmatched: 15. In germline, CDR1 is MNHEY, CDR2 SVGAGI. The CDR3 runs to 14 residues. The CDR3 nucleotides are TGTGCCAGCACCGGCAGGACAGGGATGAGTTCGGCTTTCTTT. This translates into CASTGRTGMSSAFF.

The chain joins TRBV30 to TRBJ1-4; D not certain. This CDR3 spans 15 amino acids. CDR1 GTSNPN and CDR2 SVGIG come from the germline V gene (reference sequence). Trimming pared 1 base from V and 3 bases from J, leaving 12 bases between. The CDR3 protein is CAWSDSGRANEKLFF. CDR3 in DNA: TGTGCCTGGAGTGACTCGGGGAGGGCTAATGAAAAACTGTTTTTT.

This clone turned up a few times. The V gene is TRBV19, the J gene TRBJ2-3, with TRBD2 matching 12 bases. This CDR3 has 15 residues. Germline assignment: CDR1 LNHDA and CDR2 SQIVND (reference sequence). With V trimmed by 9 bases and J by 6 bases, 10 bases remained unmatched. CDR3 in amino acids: CASTKTSGSFDTQYF. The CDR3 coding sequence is TGTGCCAGCACCAAGACTAGCGGGAGTTTCGATACGCAGTATTTT. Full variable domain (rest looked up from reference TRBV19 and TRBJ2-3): DGGITQSPKYLFRKEGQNVTLSCEQNLNHDAMYWYRQDPGQGLRLIYYSQIVNDFQKGDIAEGYSVSREKKESFPLTVTSAQKNPTAFYLCASTKTSGSFDTQYFGPGTRLTVL.

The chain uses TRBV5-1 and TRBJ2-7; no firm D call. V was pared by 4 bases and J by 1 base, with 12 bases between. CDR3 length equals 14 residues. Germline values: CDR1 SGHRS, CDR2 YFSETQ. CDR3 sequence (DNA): TGCGCCAGCAGCCCACTTGGTCATTCCTACGAGCAGTACTTC. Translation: CASSPLGHSYEQYF.

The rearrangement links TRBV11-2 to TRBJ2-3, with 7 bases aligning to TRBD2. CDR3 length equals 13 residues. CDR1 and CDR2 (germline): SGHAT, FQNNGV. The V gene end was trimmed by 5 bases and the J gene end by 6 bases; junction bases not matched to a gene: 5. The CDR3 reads CASSRTSRDTQYF. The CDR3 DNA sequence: TGTGCCAGCAGCCGGACTAGTAGGGATACGCAGTATTTT.

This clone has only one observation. The CDR3 region has the DNA TGTGCCAGCAGCCACCGACAGGGAGGCCTCGATGAGCAGTTCTTC. Amino acids: CASSHRQGGLDEQFF. This chain uses TRBV5-6 with TRBJ2-1; TRBD1 is a possible D gene (7 bases). The CDR3 totals 15 residues. V lost 4 bases and J 8 bases, leaving 19 bases between the germline ends. Germline CDR1 is SGHDT and CDR2 is YYEEEE.

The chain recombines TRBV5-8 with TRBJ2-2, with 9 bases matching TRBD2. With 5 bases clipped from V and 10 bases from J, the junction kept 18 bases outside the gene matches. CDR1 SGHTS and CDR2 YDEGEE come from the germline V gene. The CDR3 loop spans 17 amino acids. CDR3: CASRPGDSGSYAKELFF. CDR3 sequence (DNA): TGTGCCAGCAGACCTGGGGATAGCGGGAGTTATGCGAAGGAGCTGTTTTTT.

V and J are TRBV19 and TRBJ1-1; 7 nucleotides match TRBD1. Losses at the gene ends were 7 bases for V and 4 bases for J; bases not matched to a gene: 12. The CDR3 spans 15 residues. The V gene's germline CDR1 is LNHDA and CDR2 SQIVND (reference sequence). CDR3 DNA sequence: TGTGCCAGTACCATAGGACAGGTTGGAGGCACTGAAGCTTTCTTT. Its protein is CASTIGQVGGTEAFF. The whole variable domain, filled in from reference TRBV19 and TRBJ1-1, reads DGGITQSPKYLFRKEGQNVTLSCEQNLNHDAMYWYRQDPGQGLRLIYYSQIVNDFQKGDIAEGYSVSREKKESFPLTVTSAQKNPTAFYLCASTIGQVGGTEAFFGQGTRLTVV.

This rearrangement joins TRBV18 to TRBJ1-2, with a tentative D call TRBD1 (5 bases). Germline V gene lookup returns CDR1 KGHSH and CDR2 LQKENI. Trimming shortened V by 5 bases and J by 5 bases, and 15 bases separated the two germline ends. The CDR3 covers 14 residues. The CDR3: CASSDRTKPYGYTF. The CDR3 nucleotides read TGTGCCAGCTCAGACAGAACCAAGCCTTATGGCTACACCTTC.

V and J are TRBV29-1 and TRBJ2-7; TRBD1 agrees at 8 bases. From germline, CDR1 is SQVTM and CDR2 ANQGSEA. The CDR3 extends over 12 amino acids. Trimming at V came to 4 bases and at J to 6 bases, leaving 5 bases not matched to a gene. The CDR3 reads CSVGRQGIEQYF. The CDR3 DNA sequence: TGCAGCGTTGGCCGACAGGGGATCGAGCAGTACTTC.

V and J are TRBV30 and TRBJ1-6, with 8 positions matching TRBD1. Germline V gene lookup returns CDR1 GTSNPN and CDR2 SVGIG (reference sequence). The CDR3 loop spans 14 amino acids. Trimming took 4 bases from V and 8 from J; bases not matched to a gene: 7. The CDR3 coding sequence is TGTGCCTGGATCCCCCCGGACAGGGATTCACCCCTCCACTTT. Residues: CAWIPPDRDSPLHF.

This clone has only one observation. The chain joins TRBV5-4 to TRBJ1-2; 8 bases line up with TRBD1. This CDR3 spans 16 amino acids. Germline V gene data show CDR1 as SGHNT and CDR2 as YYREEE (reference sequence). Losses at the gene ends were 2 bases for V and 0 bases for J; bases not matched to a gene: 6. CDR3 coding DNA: TGTGCCAGCAGCTTAGAGGCAGGGGGCTCTAACTATGGCTACACCTTC. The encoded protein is CASSLEAGGSNYGYTF.

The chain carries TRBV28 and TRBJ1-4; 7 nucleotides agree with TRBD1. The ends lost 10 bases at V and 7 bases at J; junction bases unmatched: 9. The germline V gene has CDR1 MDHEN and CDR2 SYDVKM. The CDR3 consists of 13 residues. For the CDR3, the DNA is TGTGCCACCAACAGGGGAGATAGTGAAAAACTGTTTTTT. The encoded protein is CATNRGDSEKLFF.

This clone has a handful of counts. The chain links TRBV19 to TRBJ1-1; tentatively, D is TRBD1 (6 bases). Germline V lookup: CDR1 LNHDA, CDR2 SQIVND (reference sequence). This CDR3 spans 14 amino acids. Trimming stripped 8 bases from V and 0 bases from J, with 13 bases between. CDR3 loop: CASQGRDMNTEAFF. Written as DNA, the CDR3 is TGTGCCAGTCAGGGGAGGGATATGAACACTGAAGCTTTCTTT.